One and the same sample provided the 9 T cell receptor beta chains below, sequenced in a study of technical replicates of blood from a few donors. Profiling relied on immunoSEQ multiplex PCR, and the TCRdb table lists in-frame clones only, not all of them. The sample contains tens of thousands of clones, around nine tenths of which appear only once. Input material: T cells isolated from PBMCs. The receptors shown here come from a human donor in good health.

The rearrangement links TRBV6-5 to TRBJ1-5; no firm D call. In germline, CDR1 is MNHEY, CDR2 SVGAGI. This CDR3 is 14 amino acids long. The V gene lost 7 bases and the J gene lost 6 bases, with 16 bases spanning the gap. The CDR3 reads CASTKGGPGQPQHF. CDR3 DNA: TGTGCCAGCACTAAGGGAGGTCCGGGTCAGCCCCAGCATTTT.

The V call is TRBV11-2, the J call TRBJ2-7; 8 positions match TRBD2. Trimming cost V 5 bases and J 3 bases; bases outside gene matches: 12. The CDR3 consists of 16 residues. The V gene's germline CDR1 is SGHAT and CDR2 FQNNGV. The CDR3 protein is CASSPAAGLAVYEQYF. DNA of the CDR3: TGTGCCAGCAGCCCTGCTGCCGGACTAGCTGTCTACGAGCAGTACTTC.

V usage is TRBV5-6 and J usage is TRBJ2-2; D gene uncertain. Per the germline V gene, CDR1 is SGHDT and CDR2 is YYEEEE. The CDR3 is 14 residues long. With 0 bases removed from V and 1 base from J, the gap between germline ends came to 4 bases. The CDR3 bases are TGTGCCAGCAGCTTGGACTGGAACACCGGGGAGCTGTTTTTT. Encoded protein: CASSLDWNTGELFF.

The chain is built from TRBV6-5 and TRBJ1-2; D is unresolved. The CDR3 is 15 residues long. CDR1 MNHEY and CDR2 SVGAGI come from the germline V gene. V lost 2 bases to trimming and J lost 7 bases, with 17 bases between them. The CDR3, as DNA: TGTGCCAGCAGTTACCGGGAGGGCCGTCTGGCTGGCTACACCTTC. Translation: CASSYREGRLAGYTF.

This chain uses TRBV14 with TRBJ1-1, with D perhaps matching TRBD1 (6 bases). Looked up from germline, CDR1 is SGHDN and CDR2 is FVKESK. The V and J ends lost 4 bases and 5 bases respectively, with 14 bases between them. CDR3 length equals 14 residues. CDR3 region: CASSRITGTTEAFF. CDR3 DNA sequence: TGTGCCAGCAGCCGAATAACAGGGACGACTGAAGCTTTCTTT.

The chain couples TRBV7-9 to TRBJ1-1; 7 bases are shared with TRBD1. V was clipped by 4 bases and J by 5 bases; unmatched bases: 7. From germline, CDR1 is SEHNR and CDR2 FQNEAQ (reference sequence). The CDR3 covers 14 residues. The CDR3 DNA reads TGTGCCAGCAGCTATCCGACAGGGAGGACTGAAGCTTTCTTT. It yields the protein CASSYPTGRTEAFF.

V gene TRBV28 combines with J gene TRBJ1-2, with TRBD1 matching over 11 bases. V shed 6 bases and J 4 bases; nucleotides not matched to a gene: 7. The CDR3 has 15 amino acids. CDR1 and CDR2 (germline): MDHEN, SYDVKM. Here the CDR3 DNA reads TGTGCCAGCAGGGGGGGGACAGGGGGAGGCTATGGCTACACCTTC. Its protein is CASRGGTGGGYGYTF.

V is TRBV7-2 and J is TRBJ1-5; 9 bases are shared with TRBD1. J was trimmed by 10 bases and V by 2 bases; bases with no gene match: 9. This CDR3 has 15 amino acids. Germline values: CDR1 SGHTA, CDR2 FQGNSA. This chain's CDR3 is CASSLRGQGASPQHF. CDR3 nucleotides: TGTGCCAGCAGCTTAAGGGGACAGGGTGCCAGTCCCCAGCATTTT.

This clone was recorded once. This rearrangement joins TRBV7-2 to TRBJ2-7, with 9 bases lining up with TRBD1. With 5 bases clipped from V and 3 bases from J, the junction kept 2 bases outside the gene matches. The CDR3 loop spans 13 amino acids. Per germline, CDR1 SGHTA and CDR2 FQGNSA. As DNA, the CDR3 is TGTGCCAGCAGCCCGGGACAGGGCTACGAGCAGTACTTC. Protein: CASSPGQGYEQYF.